The rows below give T cell receptor beta chains drawn from one sample of a study of shared clonotypes between healthy human individuals. The data were produced by immunoSEQ multiplex PCR, yet TCRdb's version contains in-frame clones alone and is incomplete. The table records about 580,000 clones, 95% to 98% of them present only once. Sequencing was done on a sample of naive CD8+ T cells sorted from blood. These receptors were collected from a young man in good health. CDR3s include the opening cysteine and the closing phenylalanine or tryptophan. Each record gives: CDR3 protein, CDR3 DNA, D gene, clone size, V gene, J gene. D genes are given only for firm matches. Size is omitted from some rows. Given values are once, few, many or a class for expanded clones.

cdr3_aa: CASSFGEPSVGGYTF
cdr3_nt: TGCGCCAGCAGCTTCGGCGAACCGTCAGTCGGTGGCTACACCTTC
d_call: NA
clone_size: NA
v_call: TRBV5-1
j_call: TRBJ1-2

cdr3_aa: CSVESPSRGGETQYF
cdr3_nt: TGCAGCGTTGAAAGTCCTAGTCGCGGTGGAGAGACCCAGTACTTC
d_call: NA
clone_size: NA
v_call: TRBV29-1
j_call: TRBJ2-5

cdr3_aa: CASSKQGDTEAFF
cdr3_nt: TGTGCCAGCAGCAAACAGGGTGACACTGAAGCTTTCTTT
d_call: NA
clone_size: once
v_call: TRBV11-2
j_call: TRBJ1-1

cdr3_aa: CASGREARRELFF
cdr3_nt: TGTGCCAGCGGGCGGGAGGCGAGGAGGGAGCTGTTTTTT
d_call: TRBD2
clone_size: NA
v_call: TRBV7-9
j_call: TRBJ2-2

cdr3_aa: CAWSVSPEQYF
cdr3_nt: TGTGCCTGGAGTGTTAGCCCCGAGCAGTACTTC
d_call: NA
clone_size: NA
v_call: TRBV30
j_call: TRBJ2-7

cdr3_aa: CASSLFGLAGLRSYNEQFF
cdr3_nt: TGTGCCAGCAGCTTATTCGGACTAGCGGGACTCAGGTCCTACAATGAGCAGTTCTTC
d_call: TRBD2
clone_size: NA
v_call: TRBV7-9
j_call: TRBJ2-1

cdr3_aa: CASIAQGSYEQYF
cdr3_nt: TGTGCCAGCATAGCCCAGGGTTCCTACGAGCAGTACTTC
d_call: NA
clone_size: NA
v_call: TRBV6-1
j_call: TRBJ2-7

cdr3_aa: CASSPRSGANVLTF
cdr3_nt: TGTGCCAGCAGCCCCAGGTCTGGGGCCAACGTCCTGACTTTC
d_call: NA
clone_size: NA
v_call: TRBV11-2
j_call: TRBJ2-6

cdr3_aa: CASSNSDILYEQYF
cdr3_nt: TGTGCCAGCAGCAACTCGGACATTCTGTACGAGCAGTACTTC
d_call: NA
clone_size: NA
v_call: TRBV19
j_call: TRBJ2-7

cdr3_aa: CASSRTVPGLDYTGELFF
cdr3_nt: TGCGCCAGCAGCCGAACAGTCCCAGGGTTAGATTACACCGGGGAGCTGTTTTTT
d_call: NA
clone_size: once
v_call: TRBV4-1
j_call: TRBJ2-2

cdr3_aa: CSVKRANTDTQYF
cdr3_nt: TGCAGCGTAAAGCGGGCAAACACAGATACGCAGTATTTT
d_call: NA
clone_size: NA
v_call: TRBV29-1
j_call: TRBJ2-3

cdr3_aa: CASSPGQTETQYF
cdr3_nt: TGTGCCAGCAGCCCCGGACAGACGGAGACCCAGTACTTC
d_call: NA
clone_size: NA
v_call: TRBV13
j_call: TRBJ2-5

cdr3_aa: CASSLGATSSYNEQFF
cdr3_nt: TGTGCCAGCAGCCTCGGGGCTACTAGCTCCTACAATGAGCAGTTCTTC
d_call: NA
clone_size: NA
v_call: TRBV28
j_call: TRBJ2-1

cdr3_aa: CSVEDGLGGNTIYF
cdr3_nt: TGCAGCGTTGAAGATGGTCTCGGGGGAAACACCATATATTTT
d_call: NA
clone_size: NA
v_call: TRBV29-1
j_call: TRBJ1-3

cdr3_aa: CASSLVGLAGGLSTDTQYF
cdr3_nt: TGTGCCAGCAGTTTAGTGGGACTAGCGGGAGGACTAAGCACAGATACGCAGTATTTT
d_call: TRBD2
clone_size: NA
v_call: TRBV27
j_call: TRBJ2-3

cdr3_aa: CASRNSDRGYEQYF
cdr3_nt: TGTGCCAGCAGAAACAGCGATCGTGGCTACGAGCAGTACTTC
d_call: NA
clone_size: NA
v_call: TRBV7-9
j_call: TRBJ2-7

cdr3_aa: CASNQQIRTSGEEDTQYF
cdr3_nt: TGCGCCAGCAACCAACAAATTAGAACTAGCGGGGAGGAGGATACGCAGTATTTT
d_call: TRBD2
clone_size: NA
v_call: TRBV23-1
j_call: TRBJ2-3

cdr3_aa: CASSFKGMESTEKLFF
cdr3_nt: TGTGCCAGCAGCTTTAAAGGGATGGAATCGACCGAGAAACTGTTTTTT
d_call: NA
clone_size: NA
v_call: TRBV7-9
j_call: TRBJ1-4

cdr3_aa: CSVGARADETQYF
cdr3_nt: TGCAGCGTTGGGGCTCGTGCGGATGAGACCCAGTACTTC
d_call: NA
clone_size: NA
v_call: TRBV29-1
j_call: TRBJ2-5

cdr3_aa: CASSVDTRSYEQYF
cdr3_nt: TGTGCCAGCAGCGTAGACACTCGCTCCTACGAGCAGTACTTC
d_call: NA
clone_size: NA
v_call: TRBV9
j_call: TRBJ2-7

cdr3_aa: CASSSLRAPTEAFF
cdr3_nt: TGTGCCAGCAGTTCCCTTCGGGCCCCCACTGAAGCTTTCTTT
d_call: NA
clone_size: NA
v_call: TRBV27
j_call: TRBJ1-1

cdr3_aa: CASSPSGQGNQPQHF
cdr3_nt: TGTGCCAGCAGCCCGAGCGGACAGGGAAATCAGCCCCAGCATTTT
d_call: TRBD1
clone_size: NA
v_call: TRBV9
j_call: TRBJ1-5

cdr3_aa: CAIADRAGYEQYF
cdr3_nt: TGTGCCATCGCCGACAGGGCTGGCTACGAGCAGTACTTC
d_call: TRBD1
clone_size: once
v_call: TRBV10-3
j_call: TRBJ2-7

cdr3_aa: CASSEDRGYEQYF
cdr3_nt: TGCGCCAGCAGCGAGGACAGGGGCTACGAGCAGTACTTC
d_call: TRBD1
clone_size: NA
v_call: TRBV10-1
j_call: TRBJ2-7

cdr3_aa: CSVEGRAPPYEQYF
cdr3_nt: TGCAGCGTTGAAGGGAGGGCCCCCCCCTACGAGCAGTACTTC
d_call: NA
clone_size: NA
v_call: TRBV29-1
j_call: TRBJ2-7

cdr3_aa: CASSLGQYSTDTQYF
cdr3_nt: TGTGCCAGCAGCTTGGGACAGTATAGCACAGATACGCAGTATTTT
d_call: NA
clone_size: NA
v_call: TRBV5-5
j_call: TRBJ2-3

cdr3_aa: CASSLDLDVFF
cdr3_nt: TGTGCCAGCAGCTTAGACCTAGATGTGTTCTTC
d_call: NA
clone_size: NA
v_call: TRBV11-2
j_call: TRBJ2-1

cdr3_aa: CASSKVGGYEQPQHF
cdr3_nt: TGTGCCAGCAGCAAAGTAGGGGGCTATGAACAGCCCCAGCATTTT
d_call: NA
clone_size: NA
v_call: TRBV21-1
j_call: TRBJ1-5

cdr3_aa: CSVGSGRADYGYTF
cdr3_nt: TGCAGCGTTGGAAGTGGCAGGGCTGACTATGGCTACACCTTC
d_call: NA
clone_size: NA
v_call: TRBV29-1
j_call: TRBJ1-2

cdr3_aa: CAWSATYNEQFF
cdr3_nt: TGTGCCTGGTCGGCAACCTACAATGAGCAGTTCTTC
d_call: NA
clone_size: NA
v_call: TRBV30
j_call: TRBJ2-1

cdr3_aa: CASSQLLNTEAFF
cdr3_nt: TGTGCCAGCAGTCAACTCTTGAACACTGAAGCTTTCTTT
d_call: NA
clone_size: NA
v_call: TRBV27
j_call: TRBJ1-1

cdr3_aa: CASSQELGGEQYF
cdr3_nt: TGTGCCAGCAGCCAAGAACTAGGCGGGGAGCAGTACTTC
d_call: NA
clone_size: NA
v_call: TRBV7-7
j_call: TRBJ2-7

cdr3_aa: CASSLAGVGQETQYF
cdr3_nt: TGTGCCAGCAGCTTAGCAGGAGTTGGTCAAGAGACCCAGTACTTC
d_call: NA
clone_size: NA
v_call: TRBV7-8
j_call: TRBJ2-5

cdr3_aa: CATSQETQYF
cdr3_nt: TGTGCCACCTCCCAAGAGACCCAGTACTTC
d_call: NA
clone_size: NA
v_call: TRBV25-1
j_call: TRBJ2-5

cdr3_aa: CASSDPRTSGSGREQFF
cdr3_nt: TGTGCCAGCAGTGATCCCCGGACTAGCGGGAGCGGTCGTGAGCAGTTCTTC
d_call: TRBD2
clone_size: NA
v_call: TRBV25-1
j_call: TRBJ2-1

cdr3_aa: CAHILKGDSSSYGYTF
cdr3_nt: TGTGCTCATATCTTAAAGGGGGACAGTTCTTCCTATGGCTACACCTTC
d_call: TRBD1
clone_size: once
v_call: TRBV6-4
j_call: TRBJ1-2

cdr3_aa: CATSTNTGELFF
cdr3_nt: TGTGCCACCAGCACTAACACCGGGGAGCTGTTTTTT
d_call: NA
clone_size: NA
v_call: TRBV15
j_call: TRBJ2-2

cdr3_aa: CASSVLGLGTDTQYF
cdr3_nt: TGTGCCAGCAGCGTACTCGGACTCGGGACAGATACGCAGTATTTT
d_call: NA
clone_size: NA
v_call: TRBV9
j_call: TRBJ2-3

cdr3_aa: CASSLVVLAGKENSGANVLTF
cdr3_nt: TGTGCCAGCAGCTTAGTGGTTCTAGCGGGAAAAGAAAACTCTGGGGCCAACGTCCTGACTTTC
d_call: TRBD2
clone_size: once
v_call: TRBV7-8
j_call: TRBJ2-6

cdr3_aa: CASSSPQDRGYEQYF
cdr3_nt: TGTGCCAGCAGTTCACCCCAGGACAGGGGATACGAGCAGTACTTC
d_call: TRBD1
clone_size: NA
v_call: TRBV28
j_call: TRBJ2-7

cdr3_aa: CASSYSLQNQPQHF
cdr3_nt: TGTGCCAGCAGTTACTCTCTACAGAATCAGCCCCAGCATTTT
d_call: NA
clone_size: NA
v_call: TRBV6-6
j_call: TRBJ1-5

cdr3_aa: CASSLTPSGANVLTF
cdr3_nt: TGTGCCAGCAGTTTAACACCTTCTGGGGCCAACGTCCTGACTTTC
d_call: NA
clone_size: NA
v_call: TRBV27
j_call: TRBJ2-6

cdr3_aa: CASSLLESSYEQYF
cdr3_nt: TGTGCCAGCAGCCTCTTGGAGAGCTCCTACGAGCAGTACTTC
d_call: NA
clone_size: NA
v_call: TRBV7-9
j_call: TRBJ2-7

cdr3_aa: CASSYSILAGNEQFF
cdr3_nt: TGTGCCAGCAGTTACTCGATCCTAGCGGGCAATGAGCAGTTCTTC
d_call: TRBD2
clone_size: NA
v_call: TRBV6-5
j_call: TRBJ2-1

cdr3_aa: CAKDRATGRDEQFF
cdr3_nt: TGTGCCAAAGACAGAGCCACCGGGCGAGATGAGCAGTTCTTC
d_call: NA
clone_size: NA
v_call: TRBV2
j_call: TRBJ2-1

cdr3_aa: CASSEYSARQEAFF
cdr3_nt: TGTGCCAGCAGTGAATATTCTGCTAGGCAAGAAGCTTTCTTT
d_call: NA
clone_size: NA
v_call: TRBV25-1
j_call: TRBJ1-1

cdr3_aa: CASSPQQVLTQYF
cdr3_nt: TGTGCCAGCAGCCCGCAACAGGTTCTCACTCAGTACTTC
d_call: NA
clone_size: few
v_call: TRBV7-8
j_call: TRBJ2-4

cdr3_aa: CASSQDGPSDSYNEQFF
cdr3_nt: TGCGCCAGCAGCCAAGATGGTCCTAGCGATTCTTACAATGAGCAGTTCTTC
d_call: NA
clone_size: NA
v_call: TRBV4-1
j_call: TRBJ2-1

cdr3_aa: CASSQDGGGYNEQFF
cdr3_nt: TGCGCCAGCAGCCAAGATGGGGGCGGCTACAATGAGCAGTTCTTC
d_call: NA
clone_size: NA
v_call: TRBV4-3
j_call: TRBJ2-1

cdr3_aa: CASSQGVTNTYEQYF
cdr3_nt: TGCGCCAGCAGCCAAGGCGTTACGAATACGTACGAGCAGTACTTC
d_call: NA
clone_size: NA
v_call: TRBV4-1
j_call: TRBJ2-7